Each of the 23 T cell receptor beta chains below was sequenced from the same sample in a study of early T cells in non-severe SARS-CoV-2 infection. Via MiXCR, TCRdb re-called the 5' RACE reads, giving one row per CDR3 protein. The sample comprises around 86,000 distinct CDR3 sequences, roughly 14% of which are singletons, and about 0.58% rests with the top ten. Sequencing was performed on whole blood. These receptor sequences come from an adult who was a healthcare worker with PCR-confirmed SARS-CoV-2 infection or an uninfected control (not recorded which).

At least ten counts were recorded for this clonotype. The CDR3 loop reads CASSLYTGGDTEAFF. Written as DNA, the CDR3 is TGTGCCAGCAGCTTATATACAGGGGGCGACACTGAAGCTTTCTTT. The rearrangement uses TRBV11-2 and TRBJ1-1; 9 bases align to TRBD1. The CDR3 runs to 15 residues. Germline V gives CDR1 SGHAT, CDR2 FQNNGV. The trim removed 2 bases at V and 3 bases at J, leaving 4 bases unmatched.

The V gene is TRBV28, the J gene TRBJ1-2, with a possible D match to TRBD1 (5 bases). The CDR3 runs 13 residues. Per germline, CDR1 MDHEN and CDR2 SYDVKM. Trimming removed 10 bases from V and 4 bases from J, with 16 bases in between. This CDR3 is CATFRGTTYGYTF. The CDR3 bases are TGTGCCACCTTCCGGGGGACGACCTATGGCTACACCTTC.

Points on this clonotype: At one of its ends the junction is not consistent with the germline gene, which may arise from a read error. The chain combines TRBV18 with TRBJ1-2; no firm D call. This CDR3 has 13 residues. In germline, CDR1 is KGHSH, CDR2 LQKENI. CDR3 residues: CASSPENSNRRYF. DNA of the CDR3: TGTGCCAGCTCACCAGAGAATTCAAACAGAAGATACTTC.

The rearrangement uses TRBV9 and TRBJ2-3, with 8 bases aligning to TRBD2. The junction had 9 bases not matched to a gene; V was cut back by 0 bases and J by 6 bases. CDR3 size: 16 residues. Germline CDR1 and CDR2: SGDLS and YYNGEE. CDR3 coding DNA: TGTGCCAGCAGCGTAGCTACTAGCGGTCTTCGGGATACGCAGTATTTT. It codes for CASSVATSGLRDTQYF.

The rearrangement links TRBV7-9 to TRBJ1-1; 8 bases fit TRBD1. Germline V lookup: CDR1 SEHNR, CDR2 FQNEAQ (reference sequence). The junction had 4 bases not matched to a gene; V was cut back by 7 bases and J by 3 bases. The CDR3 is 13 amino acids. CDR3 in DNA: TGTGCCAGCATCCTACAGGGGGACACTGAAGCTTTCTTT. Translated: CASILQGDTEAFF.

This chain joins TRBV5-1 and TRBJ1-6, with D perhaps matching TRBD1 (6 bases). V was pared by 5 bases and J by 5 bases, with 14 bases between. This CDR3 comprises 15 residues. Germline CDR1 and CDR2: SGHRS and YFSETQ. The DNA for the CDR3 is TGCGCCAGCAGTCGGACCGGACAGAATAATTCACCCCTCCACTTT. Protein sequence: CASSRTGQNNSPLHF.

The rearrangement uses TRBV6-1 and TRBJ1-2; the match to TRBD1 covers 8 bases. Losses at the gene ends were 6 bases for V and 7 bases for J; bases not matched to a gene: 7. The CDR3 totals 13 residues. In germline, CDR1 is MNHNS, CDR2 SASEGT. CDR3 DNA sequence: TGTGCCAGCAGAATCGGACAGGGATCTGGCTACACCTTC. Residues: CASRIGQGSGYTF.

This chain joins TRBV6-1 and TRBJ1-5; no clear D. From germline, CDR1 is MNHNS and CDR2 SASEGT. Trimming took off 2 bases at V and 5 bases at J, with 10 bases between the two ends. The CDR3 consists of 14 residues. The CDR3 DNA follows: TGTGCCAGCAGTGAACTTCCTCAATATCAGCCCCAGCATTTT. Translation gives CASSELPQYQPQHF.

The J gene is TRBJ1-5, the V gene TRBV2; no definite D call. Germline CDR1 is SNHLY and CDR2 is FYNNEI. The CDR3 runs to 13 residues. V lost 6 bases to trimming and J lost 4 bases, with 10 bases between them. The CDR3 DNA reads TGTGCCAGCAGGGTTCACCAGAATCAGCCCCAGCATTTT. Its protein is CASRVHQNQPQHF. Complete variable domain (other parts from reference TRBV2 and TRBJ1-5): EPEVTQTPSHQVTQMGQEVILRCVPISNHLYFYWYRQILGQKVEFLVSFYNNEISEKSEIFDDQFSVERPDGSNFTLKIRSTKLEDSAMYFCASRVHQNQPQHFGDGTRLSIL.

This clonotype occurred a few times. The rearrangement uses TRBV9 and TRBJ1-4; D perhaps matches TRBD1 (5 bases). The CDR3 has 15 amino acids. CDR1 SGDLS and CDR2 YYNGEE come from the germline V gene. V was clipped by 0 bases and J by 7 bases, with 13 bases between them. The CDR3 sequence: CASSVGDGLAEKLFF. In DNA, the CDR3 is TGTGCCAGCAGCGTAGGGGACGGCCTAGCTGAAAAACTGTTTTTT. Supplemented by reference TRBV9 and TRBJ1-4, the full variable domain reads DSGVTQTPKHLITATGQRVTLRCSPRSGDLSVYWYQQSLDQGLQFLIQYYNGEERAKGNILERFSAQQFPDLHSELNLSSLELGDSALYFCASSVGDGLAEKLFFGSGTQLSVL.

This clonotype was recorded at least ten times. V usage is TRBV5-5 and J usage is TRBJ2-5; D is unclear. CDR1 and CDR2 from the germline V gene are SGHKS and YYEKEE (reference sequence). V lost 4 bases, J lost 2 bases, and 15 bases lay in between. This CDR3 spans 15 amino acids. The CDR3 bases are TGTGCCAGCAGCACCGTAACTGAATTACAAGAGACCCAGTACTTC. As protein: CASSTVTELQETQYF.

The chain carries TRBV11-2 and TRBJ2-1, with 7 bases that match TRBD1. V was clipped by 1 base and J by 8 bases; unmatched bases: 11. The germline V gene encodes CDR1 SGHAT and CDR2 FQNNGV. CDR3 length: 16 amino acids. CDR3 nucleotide sequence: TGTGCCAGCAGCTTAGCTGCCTTTAACAGGGGCGATGAGCAGTTCTTC. Protein: CASSLAAFNRGDEQFF.

The V gene is TRBV5-4, the J gene TRBJ1-6, with TRBD1 identical over 8 bases. V gave up 0 bases and J gave up 8 bases; unmatched junction bases: 4. This CDR3 is built from 15 residues. Germline lookup yields CDR1 SGHNT and CDR2 YYREEE (reference sequence). The CDR3 sequence: CASSLGSGGDSPLHF. Written as DNA, the CDR3 is TGTGCCAGCAGCTTGGGATCAGGGGGCGATTCACCCCTCCACTTT. Combining the CDR3 with reference TRBV5-4 and TRBJ1-6 gives the whole variable domain ETGVTQSPTHLIKTRGQQVTLRCSSQSGHNTVSWYQQALGQGPQFIFQYYREEENGRGNFPPRFSGLQFPNYSSELNVNALELDDSALYLCASSLGSGGDSPLHFGNGTRLTVT.

This clonotype was observed many times. The V call is TRBV5-5, the J call TRBJ1-6; D uncertain. With 3 bases removed from V and 5 bases from J, the gap between germline ends came to 12 bases. Germline CDR1 is SGHKS and CDR2 is YYEKEE (reference sequence). This CDR3 spans 15 amino acids. The CDR3 here is CASSYGPADNSPLHF. CDR3 DNA sequence: TGTGCCAGCAGCTACGGACCGGCGGATAATTCACCCCTCCACTTT. The whole variable domain, filled in from reference TRBV5-5 and TRBJ1-6, reads DAGVTQSPTHLIKTRGQQVTLRCSPISGHKSVSWYQQVLGQGPQFIFQYYEKEERGRGNFPDRFSARQFPNYSSELNVNALLLGDSALYLCASSYGPADNSPLHFGNGTRLTVT.

CDR3 amino acids: CASGLVGNAQYF. In nucleotides, the CDR3 is TGTGCTAGTGGTTTGGTTGGGAACGCGCAGTATTTT. V is TRBV12-5 and J is TRBJ2-3, with unresolved D. The V and J ends lost 0 bases and 10 bases respectively, with 8 bases between them. The CDR3 totals 12 residues. CDR1 LGHNT and CDR2 FRNRAP come from the germline V gene.

The chain uses TRBV4-1 and TRBJ2-5; D might be TRBD1 or TRBD2, each matching 5 bases. Trimming removed 4 bases at V and 1 base at J, with 13 bases between. This CDR3 spans 15 amino acids. Germline V gives CDR1 MGHRA, CDR2 YSYEKL. Written as DNA, the CDR3 is TGCGCCAGCAGCCCCTACGGGACCATCCAAGAGACCCAGTACTTC. It encodes CASSPYGTIQETQYF.

The chain joins TRBV29-1 to TRBJ2-3, with 10 nucleotides matching TRBD1. CDR1 and CDR2 (germline): SQVTM, ANQGSEA. The CDR3 consists of 13 residues. The V gene end was trimmed by 7 bases and the J gene end by 6 bases; junction bases not matched to a gene: 7. The DNA of the CDR3 is TGCAGCGAGGGACAGGGGAGAGGGGATACGCAGTATTTT. Its protein product is CSEGQGRGDTQYF.

The rearrangement joins TRBV6-2 or TRBV6-3 to TRBJ2-2; unclear D gene. Trimming removed 6 bases at V and 1 base at J, with 9 bases between. The V gene's germline CDR1 is MNHEY and CDR2 SVGEGT. The CDR3 covers 14 residues. The CDR3 nucleotides read TGTGCCAGCAGCAGAAACGGGAACACCGGGGAGCTGTTTTTT. Protein product: CASSRNGNTGELFF.

The chain carries TRBV11-1 and TRBJ2-2; possible D gene TRBD1, 6 bases. Trimming stripped 3 bases from V and 2 bases from J, with 10 bases between. The CDR3 is 15 amino acids. Germline V gene sequence: CDR1 SGHAT, CDR2 FQDESV (reference sequence). CDR3: CASSFEGVNTGELFF. The CDR3 region has the DNA TGTGCCAGCAGCTTCGAGGGGGTTAACACCGGGGAGCTGTTTTTT.

There are a few counts of this clonotype. The chain employs TRBV15 and TRBJ1-3; no reliable D call. The CDR3 spans 15 residues. Germline CDR1 is LNHNV and CDR2 is YYDKDF (reference sequence). Trimming took 4 bases from V and 0 from J, leaving 10 bases between them. The CDR3 protein is CATSKTVLSGNTIYF. The CDR3 DNA reads as TGTGCCACCAGCAAGACCGTCCTCTCTGGAAACACCATATATTTT.

This sequence joins TRBV6-2 or TRBV6-3 and TRBJ1-1; 8 positions match TRBD1. V shed 6 bases and J 6 bases; nucleotides not matched to a gene: 9. The CDR3 extends over 14 amino acids. Germline V gives CDR1 MNHEY, CDR2 SVGEGT. The DNA of the CDR3 is TGTGCCAGCAGCCAACAGGGGGTGGTATCTGAAGCTTTCTTT. Translation gives CASSQQGVVSEAFF.

This clonotype was detected only a few times. This chain links TRBV6-5 with TRBJ1-6; D possibly corresponds to TRBD1 (5 bases). Per germline, CDR1 MNHEY and CDR2 SVGAGI. There are 17 residues in the CDR3. Trimming took off 2 bases at V and 5 bases at J, with 16 bases between the two ends. CDR3 residues: CASSYGGSGTNNSPLHF. The CDR3 DNA reads as TGTGCCAGCAGTTACGGGGGGTCGGGAACCAATAATTCACCCCTCCACTTT.

This clonotype appeared a few times. The J gene is TRBJ1-1, the V gene TRBV5-1; D might be TRBD1 (6 bases). The V end lost 0 bases, the J end lost 3 bases, and 12 bases lay between the germline ends. There are 15 residues in the CDR3. Germline V CDR1 and CDR2: SGHRS, YFSETQ. The CDR3 nucleotides read TGCGCCAGCAGCTTGGTACAGGGAGCCTACACTGAAGCTTTCTTT. Translated, it gives CASSLVQGAYTEAFF.